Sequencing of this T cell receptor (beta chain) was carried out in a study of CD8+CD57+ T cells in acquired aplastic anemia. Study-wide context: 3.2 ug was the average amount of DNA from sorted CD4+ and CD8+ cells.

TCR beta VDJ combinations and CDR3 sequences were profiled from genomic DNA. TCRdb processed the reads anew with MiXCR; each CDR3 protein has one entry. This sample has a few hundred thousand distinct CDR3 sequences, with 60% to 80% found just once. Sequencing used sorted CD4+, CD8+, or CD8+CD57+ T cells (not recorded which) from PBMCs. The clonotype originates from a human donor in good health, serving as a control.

This CDR3 reads CASSLGPGSSGQYF. The CDR3 nucleotides are TGTGCCAGCAGCTTGGGACCCGGCTCCTCCGGGCAGTACTTC. The chain employs TRBV7-2 and TRBJ2-7; D is possibly TRBD1 or TRBD2 (5 bases each). Germline CDR1 and CDR2: SGHTA and FQGNSA. Trimming pared 3 bases from V and 9 bases from J, leaving 18 bases between. The CDR3 runs to 14 residues.